The clone carrying this T cell receptor (beta chain) has only one observation. These data belong to a study of blood T cell repertoires in COVID-19. The CDR3 is made up of 14 amino acids. V shed 10 bases and J 2 bases; nucleotides not matched to a gene: 9. Germline values: CDR1 SEHNR, CDR2 FQNEAQ (reference sequence). Only in-frame clones appear in the TCRdb table, and some are missing; sequencing was by immunoSEQ multiplex PCR. The sample includes 300,000 to 350,000 clones, 75% to 90% seen only once; the top ten take around 5%. The chain carries TRBV7-9 and TRBJ2-5, with 8 bases fitting TRBD2. Specimen: PBMCs or T cells enriched from blood (not recorded which). The source is a young man who had recovered from COVID-19. The CDR3: CATLVAGRQETQYF. Here the CDR3 DNA reads TGTGCCACCCTGGTAGCGGGGCGACAAGAGACCCAGTACTTC. Looking up the rest from reference TRBV7-9 and TRBJ2-5 gives the full variable domain: DTGVSQNPRHKITKRGQNVTFRCDPISEHNRLYWYRQTLGQGPEFLTYFQNEAQLEKSRLLSDRFSAERPKGSFSTLEIQRTEQGDSAMYLCATLVAGRQETQYFGPGTRLLVL.